The entry below describes one TCR beta chain. This entry is derived from a study of control samples from healthy donors and cancer patients. From germline, CDR1 is SGHAT and CDR2 FQNNGV. The CDR3 runs 16 residues. V was clipped by 5 bases and J by 7 bases; unmatched bases: 7. Here immunoSEQ multiplex PCR was the method, and the copy in TCRdb shows in-frame clones only, minus some. The sample lists some 140,000 clones; roughly 94% were seen once. This clonotype was obtained from a man between 35 and 55 years old in good health. Sequencing was performed on blood. The chain carries TRBV11-2 and TRBJ1-6; TRBD1 agrees at 11 bases. CDR3 in amino acids: CASSPTDRGPNSPLHF. The CDR3 nucleotides are TGTGCCAGCAGCCCCACGGACAGGGGGCCCAATTCACCCCTCCACTTT.